The rows below give T cell receptor beta chains drawn from one sample of a study of T-cell memory formation after mild COVID-19. TCRdb analysed the 5' RACE reads with MiXCR anew, one entry per CDR3 protein. The sample holds about 270,000 distinct CDR3 sequences, 15% to 19% seen once. Input material: PBMCs or a T cell subset sorted from them (not recorded which). The receptors come from an adult woman who had mild COVID-19 (a few samples of this study predate the infection). Cell type and time point are not known. Each CDR3 is given with its conserved first and last residue. A D gene is named only where the DNA matches it firmly. Clone size is given for some rows only: seen once, a few or many times, or a class if the clone is expanded.

d_call j_call v_call clone_size cdr3_aa cdr3_nt
. TRBJ1-2 TRBV12-3/TRBV12-4 . CASSDWFNYGYTF TGTGCCAGCAGTGATTGGTTTAACTATGGCTACACCTTC
TRBD2 TRBJ2-1 TRBV29-1 many CSADPTSGKNEQFF TGCAGCGCCGATCCGACTAGCGGGAAAAATGAGCAGTTCTTC
. TRBJ1-1 TRBV7-8 . CASSARDTEVAFF TGTGCCAGCAGCGCCCGGGACACGGAAGTGGCTTTCTTT
. TRBJ1-4 TRBV20-1 many CSARDAGVGTNEKLFF TGCAGTGCTAGAGATGCGGGGGTCGGAACTAATGAAAAACTGTTTTTT
TRBD1 TRBJ1-1 TRBV12-3/TRBV12-4 many CASRTGGSNTEAFF TGTGCCAGCAGGACAGGGGGGTCGAACACTGAAGCTTTCTTT
. TRBJ1-2 TRBV6-1 . CASSNHPTVNYGYTF TGTGCCAGCAGTAACCACCCGACGGTCAACTATGGCTACACCTTC
TRBD1 TRBJ1-5 TRBV6-5 . CASSYSRGHQPQHF TGTGCCAGCAGTTACTCGAGGGGGCATCAGCCCCAGCATTTT
. TRBJ2-1 TRBV10-3 . CAISESKTFNEQFF TGTGCCATCAGTGAGTCGAAAACCTTCAATGAGCAGTTCTTC
. TRBJ2-2 TRBV12-3/TRBV12-4 many CASRDSVGELFF TGTGCCAGCAGAGATAGCGTCGGGGAGCTGTTTTTT
. TRBJ2-4 TRBV28 many CATRSGGTHKNIQYF TGTGCCACCAGATCCGGAGGGACCCACAAAAACATTCAGTACTTC
. TRBJ2-7 TRBV25-1 many CASRAGFYEQYF TGTGCCAGCAGGGCAGGGTTCTACGAGCAGTACTTC
. TRBJ1-2 TRBV20-1 . CSARDQETDLYYGYTF TGCAGTGCTAGAGATCAGGAGACGGATCTATATTATGGCTACACCTTC
. TRBJ2-3 TRBV5-1 few CASIPGGLSTDTQYF TGCGCCAGCATCCCAGGGGGGCTTAGCACAGATACGCAGTATTTT
TRBD1 TRBJ2-5 TRBV29-1 many CSVGQGAGETQYF TGCAGCGTTGGACAGGGGGCGGGAGAGACCCAGTACTTC
TRBD1 TRBJ1-2 TRBV6-5 . CASSRSGQGFYGYTF TGTGCCAGCAGCCGATCGGGACAGGGGTTCTATGGCTACACCTTC
TRBD2 TRBJ2-5 TRBV7-9 many CASSQLAGDQETQYF TGTGCCAGCAGCCAACTAGCGGGAGACCAAGAGACCCAGTACTTC
. TRBJ2-5 TRBV9 . CASSVALGPPGETQYF TGTGCCAGCAGCGTAGCGTTGGGGCCCCCGGGAGAGACCCAGTACTTC
TRBD1 TRBJ1-1 TRBV12-3/TRBV12-4 few CASSNYRDRGNTEAFF TGTGCCAGCAGTAACTATCGGGACAGGGGAAACACTGAAGCTTTCTTT
. TRBJ2-3 TRBV7-3 . CASSLNPGADTQYF TGTGCCAGCAGCTTAAACCCCGGGGCAGATACGCAGTATTTT
. TRBJ2-5 TRBV7-8 . CASSYPGSQYF TGTGCCAGCAGCTACCCGGGATCCCAGTACTTC
TRBD1 TRBJ2-1 TRBV12-3/TRBV12-4 . CASSSRKGDSLEQFF TGTGCCAGCAGTTCAAGGAAGGGGGACAGCTTAGAGCAGTTCTTC
TRBD1 TRBJ1-5 TRBV2 . CASRGQGEQPQHF TGTGCCAGCAGGGGACAGGGAGAACAGCCCCAGCATTTT
. TRBJ1-1 TRBV7-6 few CASSPRGVNTEAFF TGTGCCAGCAGCCCAAGGGGGGTGAACACTGAAGCTTTCTTT
TRBD1 TRBJ2-1 TRBV15 few CATSTGDRERSEQFF TGTGCCACCAGCACGGGGGACAGGGAGCGTAGTGAGCAGTTCTTC
. TRBJ2-3 TRBV4-2 . CASSQGPDTQYF TGTGCCAGCAGCCAGGGGCCGGATACGCAGTATTTT
. TRBJ1-6 TRBV12-3/TRBV12-4 . CASSLFDNSPLHF TGTGCCAGCAGTTTGTTTGATAATTCACCCCTCCACTTT
TRBD1 TRBJ2-1 TRBV20-1 . CSVHRTGFYNEQFF TGCAGTGTCCACAGGACAGGTTTCTACAATGAGCAGTTCTTC
. TRBJ1-1 TRBV10-3 . CAIRDQTVLGTNTEAFF TGTGCCATCAGGGATCAGACCGTCCTCGGGACTAACACTGAAGCTTTCTTT
. TRBJ1-1 TRBV18 . CASSNMGGEEAFF TGTGCCAGCTCCAACATGGGAGGGGAGGAAGCTTTCTTT
. TRBJ1-5 TRBV6-6 few CASSYSVRPNNQPQHF TGTGCCAGCAGTTACTCTGTAAGGCCCAATAATCAGCCCCAGCATTTT
. TRBJ2-3 TRBV10-3 few CAISESAQGADTQYF TGTGCCATCAGTGAGTCGGCCCAGGGAGCAGATACGCAGTATTTT
. TRBJ1-1 TRBV7-9 . CASSLEGARNTEAFF TGTGCCAGCAGCTTAGAAGGGGCACGGAACACTGAAGCTTTCTTT
. TRBJ2-3 TRBV19 few CASSIGGSTGTQYF TGTGCCAGTAGTATCGGCGGGTCCACGGGTACGCAGTATTTT
TRBD1 TRBJ2-7 TRBV5-1 . CASSSRTGAGPYEQYF TGCGCCAGCAGCTCCCGGACAGGGGCGGGCCCCTACGAGCAGTACTTC